The T cell receptor beta chain under discussion was sequenced for a study of shared clonotypes between healthy human individuals (dated by TCRdb to 2018 to 2021). Broadly, across the study: The cohort comprised two women and a few men aged 18 to 49 years. For each donor, CD4 naive and CD4 memory were each given three plates, CD8 naive was given two plates, and CD8 memory was given one plate. To estimate repertoire size and how much clonotypes are shared between individuals, the study performed deep sequencing of blood TCR repertoires from 4 to 6 healthy adults. To increase sequencing depth and limit assay-specific biases, different laboratories used diverse techniques to prepare libraries and sequence TCR repertoires. Each donor's leukapheresis produced roughly between roughly 0.94 and 9.5 billion PBMCs. General findings and caveats noted by the study authors: Sampling was restricted to blood, and TCR repertoires in tissue are likely to differ from TCR repertoires in blood. Naive subsets generally had larger estimated clonotype richness than memory subsets did. Even with the large sequencing depth, rarefaction of the sorted-subset datasets indicated that sequencing was incomplete. Because the study included only a small number of donors, the genetic and exposure-history diversity represented was limited. Based on pairwise subsampling, the degree of clonotype sharing among donors was expected to be affected by sequencing depth. Compared with non-shared clonotypes, the clonotypes found in all four sorted-subset donors had higher generation probabilities. Approximately 4.8% of naive CD4, 3.5% of naive CD8, approximately 2.2% of memory CD4, and approximately 0.4% of memory CD8 clonotypes were shared across several donors.

Using the deep immunoSEQ assay, multiplex PCR amplified TCR CDR3 regions from genomic DNA. For each cell subset, the extracted genomic DNA was distributed evenly across all wells of several immunoSEQ 96-well plates, and each plate served as one replicate. For sorted subsets, approximately 190 ng genomic DNA, equal to about 30,000 T cell genomes, was loaded into each replicate PCR. The purified libraries were quantified using a Qubit 3.0 fluorometer, sized with a Bioanalyzer 2100, and then quantified again using the KAPA Library Quantification kit. A separate single-read 150-cycle Illumina NextSeq 550 flow cell was used to sequence each immunoSEQ 96-well plate. For the original study's pipeline: The immunoSEQ output contained only junctional sequences without quality scores, so filtering could not match that applied to full-length reads. Sequences were annotated with PyIR, a Python wrapper for IgBLAST v1.9, using IMGT germline references to assign V/J genes and CDR3. Reads with weak V/J assignments (E-value above 1e-6), missing CDR3, stop codons, out-of-frame junctions, or ambiguous translated residues were removed. V3J clonotypes were defined as sequences sharing the same inferred V gene, J gene, and CDR3 amino acid sequence. To compute the percentage overlap between repertoires, the number of shared unique clonotypes was divided by the size of the smaller repertoire. RTK rarefaction, the Chao1 estimator, and Recon v2.1 estimates of unobserved clonotypes were used to assess repertoire richness. Generation probabilities were computed with OLGA for all TCRbeta clonotypes obtained by the gDNA method from a few donors. Sourced from immuneACCESS, this table was stored by TCRdb with only in-frame sequences that have V and J called. A share of the clones is absent; for the studies checked, an unresolved V gene accounts for under half, and the remainder has no known explanation. The V and J calls and clone size are taken from that table; D and trimming were inferred from the DNA. The sample yields 1,500,000 or so clones; about 96% were counted once. Clones ranked in the top ten supply roughly 1.2% of the sample.

The donors were healthy, HIV-negative adults with no recently reported acute infections or vaccinations. Every donor was a Caucasian adult living in Nashville, Tennessee, USA. Magnetic negative selection was used to enrich CD4+ T cells, after which naive cells were positively selected on CD45RA and the negative fraction became the memory subset. Blood was obtained by leukapheresis, after which PBMCs were separated by Ficoll-Histopaque density gradient centrifugation and cryopreserved in liquid nitrogen vapor phase. Analytical flow cytometry was used to check the purity and quantity of each magnetically sorted T cell population. From each sorted fraction, genomic DNA was isolated and quantified by UV absorbance on a Nanodrop 2000c. A note on this clone: Its antigen target is currently unknown. Base quality data are lacking; no much larger clone is found one base away.

From the cysteine up to the phenylalanine, the CDR3 has a length of 16 residues. The kept DNA is CDR3 alone, 48 bases in frame from the first base. For CDR1 and CDR2, the germline V gene lists MDHEN and SYDVKM. The trim is 6 bases for V and 5 bases for J, with a gap of 20 bases between the germline ends. The TCR comes from a young man in good health. Source material: naive CD4+ T cells sorted from blood. This sample's cell subset or site label indicates: CD45RA+ positively selected. Here the chain combines TRBV28 and TRBJ1-5; a weak D assignment points to TRBD1 (6 bases agree). DNA sequence: TGTGCCAGCAGACCCTCGGGGGGGCTTAGATATCAGCCCCAGCATTTT. This codes for CASRPSGGLRYQPQHF.